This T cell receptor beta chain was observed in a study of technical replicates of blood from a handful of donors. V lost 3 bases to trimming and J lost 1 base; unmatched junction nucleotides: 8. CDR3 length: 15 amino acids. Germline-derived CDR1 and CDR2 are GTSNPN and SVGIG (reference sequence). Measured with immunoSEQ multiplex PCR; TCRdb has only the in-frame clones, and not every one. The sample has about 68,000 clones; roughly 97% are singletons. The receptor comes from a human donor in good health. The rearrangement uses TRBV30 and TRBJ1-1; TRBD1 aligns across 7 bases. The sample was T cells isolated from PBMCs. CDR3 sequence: CAWSTSTGANTEAFF. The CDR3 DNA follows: TGTGCCTGGAGCACCTCCACAGGGGCGAACACTGAAGCTTTCTTT. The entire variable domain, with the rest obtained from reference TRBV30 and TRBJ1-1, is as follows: SQTIHQWPATLVQPVGSPLSLECTVEGTSNPNLYWYRQAAGRGLQLLFYSVGIGQISSEVPQNLSASRPQDRQFILSSKKLLLSDSGFYLCAWSTSTGANTEAFFGQGTRLTVV.